This TCR beta chain was sequenced in a study of vaccination effects on CD4 cells after COVID-19. Study-wide context: Samples were taken post-vaccine, and their median timing was 72 days after the second dose.

With regard to this clone: Its target is unknown.

Pools of viral peptides were used by the ViraFEST assay to expand antigen-specific CD4+ T cells ahead of sequencing. At the end of about 10 days of culture, CD4+ T cells were isolated. Two doses of BNT162b2 or mRNA-1273 vaccine were administered to participants. Vaccine recipients had no previous SARS-CoV-2 infection; their nucleocapsid antibodies were negative. Researchers swapped half the medium for IL-2 medium on both days 3 and 7. Findings and caveats of the study: Healthy vaccinees showed cross-reactivity with common cold coronaviruses in only 1 of 255 vaccine-induced clones.

Only in-frame clones appear in the TCRdb table, and some are missing; sequencing was by immunoSEQ multiplex PCR. The data contain about 59,000 clones, about 78% of them singletons. The clonotype originates from a human donor who received a COVID-19 vaccine. The sample here was CD4+ T cells from PBMCs cultured with HCoV-OC43 spike peptides, taken after COVID-19 vaccination. Stated subset: HCoV-OC43 spike overlapping peptide pool stimulation.

CDR3 in DNA: TGTGCCAGCAGTCGTCGACAGGGTGGAATGAGCAATCAGCCCCAGCATTTT. Translating it yields CASSRRQGGMSNQPQHF. The chain combines TRBV27 with TRBJ1-5; 7 bases line up with TRBD1. With 5 bases clipped from V and 1 base from J, the junction kept 11 bases outside the gene matches. This CDR3 is 17 amino acids long. From germline, CDR1 is MNHEY and CDR2 SMNVEV (reference sequence).